The clone carrying this T cell receptor (beta chain) was counted once. This record belongs to a study of glioma-infiltrating T cells after dendritic cell vaccination. Overall study context: At biweekly intervals, patients got three intradermal dendritic cell vaccine injections.

Input was 2 to 2.5 ug genomic DNA, or all available if less. The repertoire was sequenced with immunoSEQ multiplex PCR; TCRdb's copy has only in-frame clones and lacks some. Of about 38,000 clones in the sample, roughly four fifths were seen once. PBMC were collected before vaccination, two weeks after the third vaccination, and at progression. The length of the CDR3 is 13 residues. J gave up 5 bases and V 11 bases, and 10 bases lay outside the gene matches. CDR1 is ENHRY, CDR2 SYGVKD, per germline. This rearrangement joins TRBV10-3 to TRBJ2-5, with 8 positions matching TRBD2. This TCR came from a human donor with glioblastoma. Material: blood, obtained before dendritic cell vaccination. The CDR3 DNA reads TGTGCCTCCTTGGGGACGGGGGGGGAGACCCAGTACTTC. This encodes CASLGTGGETQYF.